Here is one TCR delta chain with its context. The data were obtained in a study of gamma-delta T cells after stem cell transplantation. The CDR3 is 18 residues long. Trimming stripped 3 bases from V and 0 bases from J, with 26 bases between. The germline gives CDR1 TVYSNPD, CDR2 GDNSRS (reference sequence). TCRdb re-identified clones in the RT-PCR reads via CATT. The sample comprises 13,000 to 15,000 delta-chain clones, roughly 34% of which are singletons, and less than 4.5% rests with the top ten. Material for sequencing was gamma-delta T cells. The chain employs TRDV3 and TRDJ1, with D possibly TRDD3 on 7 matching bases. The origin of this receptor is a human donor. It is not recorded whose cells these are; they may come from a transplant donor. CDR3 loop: CAFGLPGVLGVHTDKLIF. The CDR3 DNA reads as TGTGCCTTCGGCCTTCCAGGCGTCCTGGGGGTCCACACCGATAAACTCATCTTT.